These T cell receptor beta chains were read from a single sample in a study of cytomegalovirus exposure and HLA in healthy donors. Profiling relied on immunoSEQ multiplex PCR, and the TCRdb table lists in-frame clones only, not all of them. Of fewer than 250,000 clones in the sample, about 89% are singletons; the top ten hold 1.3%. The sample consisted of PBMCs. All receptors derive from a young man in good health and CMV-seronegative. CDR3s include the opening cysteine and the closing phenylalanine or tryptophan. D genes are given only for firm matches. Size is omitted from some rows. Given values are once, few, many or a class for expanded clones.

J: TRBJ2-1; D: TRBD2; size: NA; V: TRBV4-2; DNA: TGTGCCAGCAGCCAAGATGGGTTAGAGCGAGCGGGAGCCTACAATGAGCAGTTCTTC; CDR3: CASSQDGLERAGAYNEQFF
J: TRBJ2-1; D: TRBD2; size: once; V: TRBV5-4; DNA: TGTGCCAGCAGCCTAAGAAAACTAGCGGGAGTTTACAATGAGCAGTTCTTC; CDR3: CASSLRKLAGVYNEQFF
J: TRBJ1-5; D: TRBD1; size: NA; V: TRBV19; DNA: TGTGCCAGTAGGACAGGGTCAACTCAGCCCCAGCATTTT; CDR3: CASRTGSTQPQHF
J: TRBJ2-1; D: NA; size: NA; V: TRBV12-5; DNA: TGTGCTAGTGGTTTGGTTCTTGGGGCTGAGCAGTTCTTC; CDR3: CASGLVLGAEQFF
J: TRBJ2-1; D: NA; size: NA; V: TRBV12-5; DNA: TGTGCTAGTGGTCTTCGGTACAATGAGCAGTTCTTC; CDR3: CASGLRYNEQFF
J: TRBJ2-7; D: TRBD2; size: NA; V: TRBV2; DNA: TGTGCCAGCAGCCGGGACCCAGGGACTAGCGGGAGGAGCTACGAGCAGTACTTC; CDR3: CASSRDPGTSGRSYEQYF
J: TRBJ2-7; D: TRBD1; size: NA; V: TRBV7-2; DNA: TGTGCCAGCAGCTATCCACAGGGGATAGGGCCCTACGAGCAGTACTTC; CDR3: CASSYPQGIGPYEQYF
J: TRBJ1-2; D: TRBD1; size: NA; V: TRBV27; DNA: TGTGCCAGCAGTTCCCGCTACCTTCTCCCGGGACAGGGGGCGCGAGGCTACACCTTC; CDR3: CASSSRYLLPGQGARGYTF
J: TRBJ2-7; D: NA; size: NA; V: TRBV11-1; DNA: TGTGCCAGCAGCCCTTTGGGAGGTGAGGGTAACGAGCAGTACTTC; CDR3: CASSPLGGEGNEQYF
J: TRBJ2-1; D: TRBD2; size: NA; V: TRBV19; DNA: TGTGCCAGTAGGGCTCCCGGACTAGCCTCCTACAATGAGCAGTTCTTC; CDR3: CASRAPGLASYNEQFF
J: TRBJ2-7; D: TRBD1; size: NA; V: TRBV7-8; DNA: TGTGCCAGCGGGACAGGGAGCTCCTACGAGCAGTACTTC; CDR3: CASGTGSSYEQYF
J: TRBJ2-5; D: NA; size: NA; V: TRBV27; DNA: TGTGCCAGCAGTTTTGGCTCGGAGAGAGAAGAGACCCAGTACTTC; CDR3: CASSFGSEREETQYF
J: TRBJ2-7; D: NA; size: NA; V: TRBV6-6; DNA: TGTGCCAGCAGGAAGCGAGACTCCTACGAGCAGTACTTC; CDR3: CASRKRDSYEQYF
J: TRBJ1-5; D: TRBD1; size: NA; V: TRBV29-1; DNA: TGCAGCGTCCGATCAGGGACAGGGTTGGTTTTT; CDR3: CSVRSGTGLVF
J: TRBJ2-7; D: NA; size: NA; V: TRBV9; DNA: TGTGCCAGCAGCGTTACGACAGGAAACTACGAGCAGTACTTC; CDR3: CASSVTTGNYEQYF